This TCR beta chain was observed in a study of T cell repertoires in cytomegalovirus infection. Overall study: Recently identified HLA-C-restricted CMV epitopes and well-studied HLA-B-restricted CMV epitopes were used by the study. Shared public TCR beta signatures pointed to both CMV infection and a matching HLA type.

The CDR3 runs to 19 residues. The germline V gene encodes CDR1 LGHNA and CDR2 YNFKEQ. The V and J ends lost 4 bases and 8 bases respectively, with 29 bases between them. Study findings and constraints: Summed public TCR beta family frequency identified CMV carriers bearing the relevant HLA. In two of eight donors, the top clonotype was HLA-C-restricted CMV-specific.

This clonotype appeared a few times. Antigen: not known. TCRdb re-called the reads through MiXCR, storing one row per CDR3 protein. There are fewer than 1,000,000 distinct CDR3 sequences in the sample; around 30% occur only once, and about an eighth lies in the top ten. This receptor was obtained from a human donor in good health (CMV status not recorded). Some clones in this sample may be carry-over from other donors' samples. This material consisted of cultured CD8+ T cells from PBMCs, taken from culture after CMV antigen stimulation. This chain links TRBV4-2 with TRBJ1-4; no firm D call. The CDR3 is CASSPQGVVTVDPFEKLFF. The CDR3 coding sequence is TGTGCCAGCAGCCCCCAAGGAGTAGTAACAGTGGACCCATTCGAAAAACTGTTTTTT.